A selection of T cell receptor beta chains follows, all from one sample in a study of immune evolution from preneoplasia to lung adenocarcinoma. TCRdb keeps only in-frame clones here, not all; method: immunoSEQ multiplex PCR. Among roughly 4,400 clones, 74% were seen once, and the ten largest hold 7.6%. The sample comprised FFPE adjacent normal lung tissue. The source is a person aged 55-80 years with lung adenocarcinoma. Each CDR3 is given with its conserved first and last residue. D genes are given only for firm matches. Size tells how often a clone was seen (once, few, many) or the class of an expanded clone, and some rows leave it out.

TGTGCCAGCAGCTCCGGAGCAACTAATGAAAAACTGTTTTTT CASSSGATNEKLFF 14 TRBV7-2 . . TRBJ1-4
TGTGCCAGTACCTCAGGTTACCTGGGAGAAAAACTGTTTTTT CASTSGYLGEKLFF 14 TRBV19 . . TRBJ1-4
TGTGCCAGCACACGTAGCGCGGCCCCCGGCTCCTATGGCTACACCTTC CASTRSAAPGSYGYTF 16 TRBV19 . . TRBJ1-2
TGTGCCAGCAGCGTAGGGGTGGGAGTGACAGATACGCAGTATTTT CASSVGVGVTDTQYF 15 TRBV9 . . TRBJ2-3
TGTGCCAGCAGCCCCCCCGCCTTCCATGAGCAGTTCTTC CASSPPAFHEQFF 13 TRBV7-9 . . TRBJ2-1
TGCGCCAGCAGTGGGCGGGACTTTTCCTACGAGCAGTACTTC CASSGRDFSYEQYF 14 TRBV10-1 . . TRBJ2-7
TGTGCCAGCAGATGGGACAGCACAGATACGCAGTATTTT CASRWDSTDTQYF 13 TRBV2 . . TRBJ2-3
TGTGCCAACAGCTTGGGACAGGGGGCTGAAGCTTTCTTT CANSLGQGAEAFF 13 TRBV11-3 TRBD1 . TRBJ1-1
TGTGCCAGCAGCTTGGGTACAGGGAACTATGGCTACACCTTC CASSLGTGNYGYTF 14 TRBV11-3 . . TRBJ1-2
TGTGCCTGGACGGACAGAGGGGGGTCGAACACTGAAGCTTTCTTT CAWTDRGGSNTEAFF 15 TRBV30 . . TRBJ1-1
TGCGCCAGCAGCTTGGGGGGGTCAGCGATGGGGGACTATGGCTACACCTTC CASSLGGSAMGDYGYTF 17 TRBV5-1 . . TRBJ1-2
TGTGCCAGCAGCACCTCGGGGAGGAGGGGCTACACCTTC CASSTSGRRGYTF 13 TRBV7-2 . . TRBJ1-2
TGTGCCAGTAGTACTGGGACTAGCGGGAGCTACGAGCAGTACTTC CASSTGTSGSYEQYF 15 TRBV19 TRBD2 . TRBJ2-7
TGTGCCAGCAGCTTAGGGGATAACACTGAAGCTTTCTTT CASSLGDNTEAFF 13 TRBV11-3 . . TRBJ1-1
TGTGCCTCAAGGGGGGGATTGAACACTGAAGCTTTCTTT CASRGGLNTEAFF 13 TRBV30 . . TRBJ1-1
TGTGCCAGCAGCTTAGGATTGGGCAGCACCTATGGCTACACCTTC CASSLGLGSTYGYTF 15 TRBV7-2 . . TRBJ1-2
TGCGCCAGCAGGCCGGACAGGTTACCCACAGATACGCAGTATTTT CASRPDRLPTDTQYF 15 TRBV5-1 TRBD1 large TRBJ2-3
TGTGCCAGCAGCCAACTAGCGGGAGGGAGGAATGAGCAGTTCTTC CASSQLAGGRNEQFF 15 TRBV14 TRBD2 . TRBJ2-1
TGTGCCAGCAGCTTGGTGGTGGGTAGCTCCTACGAGCAGTACTTC CASSLVVGSSYEQYF 15 TRBV5-6 . . TRBJ2-7
TGTGCCAGCAGCCGGGACCTCAAGACGGCAGATACGCAGTATTTT CASSRDLKTADTQYF 15 TRBV7-3 . few TRBJ2-3
TGCGCCAGCAGCTTGGGAAATGGGGGACAGGGGTTTGGCTACACCTTC CASSLGNGGQGFGYTF 16 TRBV5-1 TRBD1 . TRBJ1-2
TGCGCCAGCAGCCAAGAAAACAGACTCCAAGAGACCCAGTACTTC CASSQENRLQETQYF 15 TRBV4-1 . . TRBJ2-5
TGTGCCAGCAGCGCCAGTGAGAGCTCCTACAATGAGCAGTTCTTC CASSASESSYNEQFF 15 TRBV9 . . TRBJ2-1
TGCAGTGCTATGGGCGGCGGCTACACCTTC CSAMGGGYTF 10 TRBV20-1 . once TRBJ1-2
TGCGCCAGCAGCTTGGGGGAGCGGGGGGATGCCCAAGAGACCCAGTACTTC CASSLGERGDAQETQYF 17 TRBV5-1 TRBD2 once TRBJ2-5
TGTGCCAGCAGCGTCTCAGGGGGCGCGGTAACTGAAGCTTTCTTT CASSVSGGAVTEAFF 15 TRBV9 TRBD1 . TRBJ1-1
TGTGCCAGCAGTTACGGACCAGATAGACCGAACACTGAAGCTTTCTTT CASSYGPDRPNTEAFF 16 TRBV6-5 . . TRBJ1-1
TGCGCCAGCAGCTTCACCTTTAGCGGGGGGGACTACGAGCAGTACTTC CASSFTFSGGDYEQYF 16 TRBV5-1 TRBD2 . TRBJ2-7
TGTGCCAGCAGTTTATCGGTACAGGAGAATGAAAAACTGTTTTTT CASSLSVQENEKLFF 15 TRBV27 . . TRBJ1-4
TGTGCCAGCAGTGACTCTACGGGAGGCGGCACAGATACGCAGTATTTT CASSDSTGGGTDTQYF 16 TRBV6-4 TRBD2 . TRBJ2-3
TGCACCAGCAGCCCATGTGGCACTGAAGCTTTCTTT CTSSPCGTEAFF 12 TRBV1 . . TRBJ1-1
TGTGCCAGCTCACAACGAACAGAAATAGCATACTTC CASSQRTEIAYF 12 TRBV18 . once TRBJ2-5
TGCAGCGTTGTCGGGGGTAACTTGAATGGCAATAAGCAGTTCTTC CSVVGGNLNGNKQFF 15 TRBV29-1 . . TRBJ2-1
TGTGCCACCAGACTCAACGGGGACGAGCAGTACTTC CATRLNGDEQYF 12 TRBV7-9 . . TRBJ2-7
TGTGCCAGCAGCTTAGCGGGAGGGATCGATACGCAGTATTTT CASSLAGGIDTQYF 14 TRBV7-3 TRBD2 . TRBJ2-3
TGCAGCCTGAACCTTGGGGGTGACACTGAAGCTTTCTTT CSLNLGGDTEAFF 13 TRBV29-1 . . TRBJ1-1
TGTGCCAGCGCGCCCGCGGGAGGGCCGGGAGATACGCAGTATTTT CASAPAGGPGDTQYF 15 TRBV9 TRBD2 . TRBJ2-3
TGCAGCGTTGATGGGCCTGGGGAAGAGACCCAGTACTTC CSVDGPGEETQYF 13 TRBV29-1 . . TRBJ2-5
TGCGCCAGCAGCTTGCCGTCTAGCTCCTACAATGAGCAGTTCTTC CASSLPSSSYNEQFF 15 TRBV5-1 . . TRBJ2-1
TGTGCCAGCAGTATACAGGGGTTGAGCTCCTACGAGCAGTACTTC CASSIQGLSSYEQYF 15 TRBV27 TRBD1 . TRBJ2-7
TGTGCCAGCAGCGCATCGGGACAGGCTCCTGACAGCGGACTGTTTTTT CASSASGQAPDSGLFF 16 TRBV9 TRBD1 . TRBJ1-4
TGTGCCAGCAGCACAAGGGACCCAGCGGGAGGCCACGAGCAGTACTTC CASSTRDPAGGHEQYF 16 TRBV11-3 TRBD2 . TRBJ2-7
TGTGCCAGCAGTCGGGACAGGCAGAACACTGAAGCTTTCTTT CASSRDRQNTEAFF 14 TRBV6-1 TRBD1 few TRBJ1-1
TGTGCCAGCAGCCCCGGGACCTCGCTGGGGGCTGAAGCTTTCTTT CASSPGTSLGAEAFF 15 TRBV7-3 . few TRBJ1-1
TGTGCCAGCAGTCTAGACTGGGCCTCCAATGAGCAGTTCTTC CASSLDWASNEQFF 14 TRBV6-4 . . TRBJ2-1
TGTGCCAGCAGAGAGGACAGGGGTTCCTACGAGCAGTACTTC CASREDRGSYEQYF 14 TRBV2 TRBD1 . TRBJ2-7
TGTGCCAGCAGTTACTCAAGACGGTCTGGAAACACCATATATTTT CASSYSRRSGNTIYF 15 TRBV6-6 . . TRBJ1-3
TGTGCCAGCTCACCAAGCTCTGAGACCCAGTACTTC CASSPSSETQYF 12 TRBV18 . once TRBJ2-5
TGTGCCAGCAGCGTAGCCCCAATAGCTTCAGAGACCCAGTACTTC CASSVAPIASETQYF 15 TRBV9 . . TRBJ2-5
TGTGCCAGCAGCCCCTCTCCGGGCGCAGAAGAGACCCAGTACTTC CASSPSPGAEETQYF 15 TRBV9 . . TRBJ2-5
TGTGCCTGGAATCCGGGACAGAGCAATCAGCCCCAGCATTTT CAWNPGQSNQPQHF 14 TRBV30 TRBD1 . TRBJ1-5